A selection of T cell receptor beta chains follows, all from one sample in a study of T cells in Graves' hyperthyroidism and ophthalmopathy. TCRdb ran MiXCR on the multiplex PCR reads and lists one entry per CDR3 protein. The profile shows 600,000 or so distinct CDR3 sequences, 15% to 20% of them singletons. Sequencing was performed on blood. These receptors were taken from a woman aged 30 to 39 with Graves' hyperthyroidism. The CDR3 runs from the conserved cysteine through the conserved F or W. The order of the fields is CDR3 protein, CDR3 DNA, J gene, D gene, clone size, V gene. D genes are given only for firm matches. Rows give clone size only sometimes, using once, few, many, or a class for an expanded clone.

CDR3 protein: CASSSYQGNEQFF
CDR3 DNA: TGTGCCAGCAGTTCATATCAGGGTAATGAGCAGTTCTTC
J gene: TRBJ2-1
D gene: NA
clone size: few
V gene: TRBV27

CDR3 protein: CASSPDGESPRNTEAFF
CDR3 DNA: TGTGCCAGCAGTCCTGACGGGGAGAGCCCGAGAAACACTGAAGCTTTCTTT
J gene: TRBJ1-1
D gene: NA
clone size: many
V gene: TRBV12-3/TRBV12-4

CDR3 protein: CASSLGLAGGGWNEQFF
CDR3 DNA: TGTGCCAGCAGCTTAGGACTAGCGGGAGGGGGTTGGAATGAGCAGTTCTTC
J gene: TRBJ2-1
D gene: TRBD2
clone size: few
V gene: TRBV7-6

CDR3 protein: CSARPTSGSAKTQYF
CDR3 DNA: TGCAGTGCTAGACCGACTAGCGGGAGTGCGAAGACCCAGTACTTC
J gene: TRBJ2-5
D gene: TRBD2
clone size: many
V gene: TRBV20-1

CDR3 protein: CASSFLTSGRNNEQFF
CDR3 DNA: TGTGCCAGCAGCTTCCTGACTAGCGGGAGGAACAATGAGCAGTTCTTC
J gene: TRBJ2-1
D gene: TRBD2
clone size: few
V gene: TRBV7-9

CDR3 protein: CASSASTGGYEQYF
CDR3 DNA: TGTGCCAGCAGCGCCTCGACAGGGGGCTACGAGCAGTACTTC
J gene: TRBJ2-7
D gene: TRBD1
clone size: many
V gene: TRBV11-1

CDR3 protein: CSVDPLWGGAYGYTF
CDR3 DNA: TGCAGCGTTGATCCTCTTTGGGGGGGGGCCTATGGCTACACCTTC
J gene: TRBJ1-2
D gene: NA
clone size: few
V gene: TRBV29-1

CDR3 protein: CASRTGVRQPQHF
CDR3 DNA: TGTGCCAGCAGGACAGGGGTCCGGCAGCCCCAGCATTTT
J gene: TRBJ1-5
D gene: TRBD1
clone size: few
V gene: TRBV5-8

CDR3 protein: CASKQTGSGNTIYF
CDR3 DNA: TGTGCCAGCAAACAGACAGGCTCTGGAAACACCATATATTTT
J gene: TRBJ1-3
D gene: NA
clone size: NA
V gene: TRBV3-1

CDR3 protein: CASKRTAGQPQHF
CDR3 DNA: TGTGCCAGTAAACGGACAGCGGGTCAGCCCCAGCATTTT
J gene: TRBJ1-5
D gene: NA
clone size: few
V gene: TRBV19

CDR3 protein: CASSLVAGVRDEQYF
CDR3 DNA: TGTGCCAGCAGCTTAGTCGCGGGGGTTCGGGACGAGCAGTACTTC
J gene: TRBJ2-7
D gene: TRBD2
clone size: many
V gene: TRBV11-1

CDR3 protein: CASSLASGMETQYF
CDR3 DNA: TGTGCCAGCAGTTTAGCTAGCGGGATGGAGACCCAGTACTTC
J gene: TRBJ2-5
D gene: TRBD2
clone size: many
V gene: TRBV12-3/TRBV12-4

CDR3 protein: CASMGQEAHGYTF
CDR3 DNA: TGTGCCAGCATGGGGCAGGAGGCGCACGGCTACACCTTC
J gene: TRBJ1-2
D gene: NA
clone size: few
V gene: TRBV28

CDR3 protein: CAWSEGFGVDEQFF
CDR3 DNA: TGTGCCTGGAGTGAGGGTTTTGGGGTGGATGAGCAGTTCTTC
J gene: TRBJ2-1
D gene: NA
clone size: many
V gene: TRBV30

CDR3 protein: CASSLGNLKQFF
CDR3 DNA: TGTGCCAGCAGCTTAGGCAATTTGAAGCAGTTCTTC
J gene: TRBJ2-1
D gene: NA
clone size: many
V gene: TRBV7-8

CDR3 protein: CASSLAGTGTSGRNEQFF
CDR3 DNA: TGCGCCAGCAGCTTGGCTGGCACCGGGACTAGCGGGAGGAATGAGCAGTTCTTC
J gene: TRBJ2-1
D gene: TRBD2
clone size: few
V gene: TRBV5-1

CDR3 protein: CASSLRGWGPQYF
CDR3 DNA: TGTGCCAGCAGTTTAAGAGGGTGGGGGCCCCAGTACTTC
J gene: TRBJ2-5
D gene: NA
clone size: many
V gene: TRBV27

CDR3 protein: CSVDSPYNEQFF
CDR3 DNA: TGCAGCGTCGACAGTCCATACAATGAGCAGTTCTTC
J gene: TRBJ2-1
D gene: NA
clone size: many
V gene: TRBV20-1

CDR3 protein: CASSEAGNRAYEQYF
CDR3 DNA: TGTGCCAGCAGTGAAGCGGGTAACCGGGCATACGAGCAGTACTTC
J gene: TRBJ2-7
D gene: NA
clone size: many
V gene: TRBV6-1

CDR3 protein: CASRTPLSDEQYF
CDR3 DNA: TGCGCCAGCAGGACCCCACTCTCGGACGAGCAGTACTTC
J gene: TRBJ2-7
D gene: NA
clone size: many
V gene: TRBV10-2

CDR3 protein: CASSPLNRETQYF
CDR3 DNA: TGTGCCAGCTCACCACTCAACAGGGAGACCCAGTACTTC
J gene: TRBJ2-5
D gene: NA
clone size: many
V gene: TRBV18

CDR3 protein: CASTRIGQPQHF
CDR3 DNA: TGTGCCAGCACGAGGATTGGTCAGCCCCAGCATTTT
J gene: TRBJ1-5
D gene: NA
clone size: many
V gene: TRBV28

CDR3 protein: CASSQGAGAHSYEQYF
CDR3 DNA: TGTGCCAGCAGCCAAGGGGCAGGGGCCCACTCCTACGAGCAGTACTTC
J gene: TRBJ2-7
D gene: NA
clone size: few
V gene: TRBV4-2

CDR3 protein: CAISESEQIYGYTF
CDR3 DNA: TGTGCCATCAGTGAGTCGGAACAGATCTATGGCTACACCTTC
J gene: TRBJ1-2
D gene: NA
clone size: many
V gene: TRBV10-3

CDR3 protein: CASIGEGYEQYF
CDR3 DNA: TGTGCCAGCATCGGGGAGGGCTACGAGCAGTACTTC
J gene: TRBJ2-7
D gene: TRBD2
clone size: many
V gene: TRBV2

CDR3 protein: CASSQVRRGEQYF
CDR3 DNA: TGTGCCAGCAGCCAGGTACGGCGGGGGGAGCAGTACTTC
J gene: TRBJ2-7
D gene: TRBD2
clone size: NA
V gene: TRBV14

CDR3 protein: CASSMGLAVSYEQYF
CDR3 DNA: TGTGCCAGCAGCATGGGACTAGCGGTCTCCTACGAGCAGTACTTC
J gene: TRBJ2-7
D gene: TRBD2
clone size: few
V gene: TRBV6-1

CDR3 protein: CASSSSRIAGGYEQYF
CDR3 DNA: TGTGCCAGCAGTTCATCCCGGATAGCGGGAGGCTACGAGCAGTACTTC
J gene: TRBJ2-7
D gene: TRBD2
clone size: many
V gene: TRBV27

CDR3 protein: CASTTGGLYEQYF
CDR3 DNA: TGTGCCAGCACAACCGGGGGACTCTACGAGCAGTACTTC
J gene: TRBJ2-7
D gene: NA
clone size: many
V gene: TRBV11-1

CDR3 protein: CASSLGAGARAWEQYF
CDR3 DNA: TGTGCCAGCAGCTTAGGAGCGGGAGCCCGAGCATGGGAGCAGTACTTC
J gene: TRBJ2-7
D gene: TRBD2
clone size: many
V gene: TRBV7-2

CDR3 protein: CASSSAEARGTEAFF
CDR3 DNA: TGTGCCAGCAGCTCGGCGGAGGCACGCGGCACTGAAGCTTTCTTT
J gene: TRBJ1-1
D gene: NA
clone size: many
V gene: TRBV3-1

CDR3 protein: CASSRQATNEKLFF
CDR3 DNA: TGTGCCAGCAGCCGACAGGCAACTAATGAAAAACTGTTTTTT
J gene: TRBJ1-4
D gene: NA
clone size: many
V gene: TRBV3-1

CDR3 protein: CASIDILAGGTDTQYF
CDR3 DNA: TGTGCCAGCATTGATATCCTAGCGGGGGGCACAGATACGCAGTATTTT
J gene: TRBJ2-3
D gene: TRBD2
clone size: many
V gene: TRBV6-1

CDR3 protein: CSARDRTSPETQYF
CDR3 DNA: TGCAGTGCTAGAGATCGAACTAGCCCAGAGACCCAGTACTTC
J gene: TRBJ2-5
D gene: NA
clone size: many
V gene: TRBV20-1

CDR3 protein: CASSLAPVGAGYNEQFF
CDR3 DNA: TGTGCCAGCAGCTTAGCCCCGGTAGGGGCAGGATACAATGAGCAGTTCTTC
J gene: TRBJ2-1
D gene: NA
clone size: many
V gene: TRBV11-2

CDR3 protein: CASRGADGITYEQYF
CDR3 DNA: TGTGCCAGCAGAGGCGCCGACGGAATAACCTACGAGCAGTACTTC
J gene: TRBJ2-7
D gene: NA
clone size: many
V gene: TRBV6-1

CDR3 protein: CASRPTSGRIYEQYF
CDR3 DNA: TGTGCCAGCAGGCCGACTAGCGGGAGAATCTACGAGCAGTACTTC
J gene: TRBJ2-7
D gene: TRBD2
clone size: NA
V gene: TRBV11-2

CDR3 protein: CASPPGTPRGYNEQFF
CDR3 DNA: TGTGCCAGCCCACCCGGGACCCCCCGGGGGTACAATGAGCAGTTCTTC
J gene: TRBJ2-1
D gene: NA
clone size: many
V gene: TRBV28

CDR3 protein: CSAENRLAGTQETQYF
CDR3 DNA: TGCAGTGCTGAGAACCGACTAGCGGGGACCCAAGAGACCCAGTACTTC
J gene: TRBJ2-5
D gene: TRBD2
clone size: NA
V gene: TRBV20-1

CDR3 protein: CASSSGSGQLNEQFF
CDR3 DNA: TGTGCCAGCAGCTCGGGGAGCGGACAACTCAATGAGCAGTTCTTC
J gene: TRBJ2-1
D gene: NA
clone size: many
V gene: TRBV7-8

CDR3 protein: CASNGKTGDLSGNTIYF
CDR3 DNA: TGTGCCAGTAACGGAAAGACAGGGGACCTATCTGGAAACACCATATATTTT
J gene: TRBJ1-3
D gene: TRBD1
clone size: NA
V gene: TRBV19

CDR3 protein: CASSLSPSGSPPDTQYF
CDR3 DNA: TGCGCCAGCAGCTTGAGTCCGAGCGGGAGTCCCCCAGATACGCAGTATTTT
J gene: TRBJ2-3
D gene: TRBD2
clone size: NA
V gene: TRBV5-1

CDR3 protein: CATSRDRLSGGYTF
CDR3 DNA: TGTGCCACCAGCAGAGATCGCCTTTCGGGGGGCTACACCTTC
J gene: TRBJ1-2
D gene: NA
clone size: few
V gene: TRBV15

CDR3 protein: CASSKSGLAGAAKNIQYF
CDR3 DNA: TGCGCCAGCAGCAAATCGGGACTAGCGGGAGCTGCCAAAAACATTCAGTACTTC
J gene: TRBJ2-4
D gene: TRBD2
clone size: many
V gene: TRBV5-1

CDR3 protein: CASKGQGRGYNEQFF
CDR3 DNA: TGTGCCAGCAAGGGACAGGGGAGAGGATACAATGAGCAGTTCTTC
J gene: TRBJ2-1
D gene: TRBD1
clone size: many
V gene: TRBV18

CDR3 protein: CASSPIGRGVSPLHF
CDR3 DNA: TGTGCCAGCAGTCCAATCGGGCGGGGGGTTTCACCCCTCCACTTT
J gene: TRBJ1-6
D gene: NA
clone size: NA
V gene: TRBV12-3/TRBV12-4

CDR3 protein: CASRDRRYGYTF
CDR3 DNA: TGTGCCAGCAGGGACAGACGGTATGGCTACACCTTC
J gene: TRBJ1-2
D gene: NA
clone size: NA
V gene: TRBV5-6

CDR3 protein: CATSDLRTYSYNEQFF
CDR3 DNA: TGTGCCACCAGTGATTTACGAACATACTCCTACAATGAGCAGTTCTTC
J gene: TRBJ2-1
D gene: NA
clone size: few
V gene: TRBV24-1

CDR3 protein: CSARPPRGARNTEAFF
CDR3 DNA: TGCAGTGCTAGACCCCCCCGCGGGGCTAGGAACACTGAAGCTTTCTTT
J gene: TRBJ1-1
D gene: NA
clone size: many
V gene: TRBV20-1

CDR3 protein: CASSRTGRGSYEQYF
CDR3 DNA: TGTGCCAGCAGCCGGACAGGGCGGGGATCCTACGAGCAGTACTTC
J gene: TRBJ2-7
D gene: TRBD1
clone size: many
V gene: TRBV12-3/TRBV12-4

CDR3 protein: CASSPRGLGANVLTF
CDR3 DNA: TGTGCCAGCAGCCCGCGTGGGCTCGGGGCCAACGTCCTGACTTTC
J gene: TRBJ2-6
D gene: NA
clone size: NA
V gene: TRBV11-1

CDR3 protein: CSGGTRSSYNEQFF
CDR3 DNA: TGCAGTGGGGGGACTCGTAGCTCCTACAATGAGCAGTTCTTC
J gene: TRBJ2-1
D gene: NA
clone size: many
V gene: TRBV20-1

CDR3 protein: CASTFGGELFF
CDR3 DNA: TGTGCCAGCACCTTTGGCGGGGAGCTGTTTTTT
J gene: TRBJ2-2
D gene: NA
clone size: few
V gene: TRBV6-5

CDR3 protein: CASSFGQNTDTQYF
CDR3 DNA: TGCGCCAGCAGCTTTGGACAGAACACAGATACGCAGTATTTT
J gene: TRBJ2-3
D gene: NA
clone size: NA
V gene: TRBV5-1

CDR3 protein: CSAGASGRSINIQYF
CDR3 DNA: TGCAGTGCTGGGGCTAGCGGGAGGTCGATAAACATTCAGTACTTC
J gene: TRBJ2-4
D gene: TRBD2
clone size: NA
V gene: TRBV20-1

CDR3 protein: CATSDPGTGVRGYTF
CDR3 DNA: TGTGCCACCAGTGACCCCGGGACAGGGGTGCGTGGCTACACCTTC
J gene: TRBJ1-2
D gene: TRBD1
clone size: NA
V gene: TRBV24-1

CDR3 protein: CASREEIAGAGELFF
CDR3 DNA: TGTGCCAGCAGGGAGGAGATAGCGGGAGCCGGGGAGCTGTTTTTT
J gene: TRBJ2-2
D gene: TRBD2
clone size: many
V gene: TRBV6-2/TRBV6-3

CDR3 protein: CSALLPGQSREQYF
CDR3 DNA: TGCAGTGCCCTCCTTCCGGGACAGTCTCGCGAGCAGTACTTC
J gene: TRBJ2-7
D gene: TRBD1
clone size: NA
V gene: TRBV20-1

CDR3 protein: CASSFLASGGGGTDTQYF
CDR3 DNA: TGTGCCAGCAGCTTCCTGGCTAGCGGGGGCGGCGGCACAGATACGCAGTATTTT
J gene: TRBJ2-3
D gene: TRBD2
clone size: NA
V gene: TRBV7-2

CDR3 protein: CASSSNRARRDYGYTF
CDR3 DNA: TGTGCCAGCAGTTCTAACCGGGCCCGGCGAGACTATGGCTACACCTTC
J gene: TRBJ1-2
D gene: NA
clone size: many
V gene: TRBV2